The present T cell receptor (beta chain) was sequenced within a study of human T cells and chemical hapten exposure. At the level of the study: Variability of per-sample TCR yields stemmed mainly from small differences in pooled library volume.

CDR1 is SEHNR, CDR2 FQNEAQ, per germline (reference sequence). The CDR3 has 13 residues. Deletions cut 2 bases from V and 7 bases from J, with 9 bases between. Study results and limitations: Patch test score was positively correlated with the counts of TCRs that had expanded at PT1. TCRs above 1 in 1000 frequency did not change with DPC sensitization.

Turning to this clonotype: Its antigen is not identified.

Time point reported: patch test 1, 2 weeks after DPC sensitization. The treatment: therapeutic diphenylcyclopropenone sensitization with weekly scalp DPC. In the source study's methods: A per-sample median of about 100,000 TCRs was observed, with counts ranging from roughly 20,000 to 750,000. TCRdb used MiXCR to reprocess the RACE reads, holding one entry per CDR3 protein. TCRdb, not the original authors, processed these V and J calls. The sample comprises about 360,000 distinct CDR3 sequences, roughly 4.8% of which are singletons, and over 2% rests with the top ten. This receptor was obtained from a woman in her forties or fifties with alopecia areata. Some clones in this sample may be carry-over from other donors' samples. The material sequenced was whole blood, taken in connection with sensitization to the hapten diphenylcyclopropenone (DPC). The rearrangement links TRBV7-9 to TRBJ2-1, with D unresolved. CDR3 protein: CASSLLIANEQFF. CDR3 DNA sequence: TGTGCCAGCAGCTTACTTATCGCAAATGAGCAGTTCTTC. The variable domain in full, completed from reference TRBV7-9 and TRBJ2-1, reads DTGVSQNPRHKITKRGQNVTFRCDPISEHNRLYWYRQTLGQGPEFLTYFQNEAQLEKSRLLSDRFSAERPKGSFSTLEIQRTEQGDSAMYLCASSLLIANEQFFGPGTRLTVL.